This T cell receptor (beta chain) was sequenced in a study of blood T cell repertoires in COVID-19. Overall study context: Acute and convalescent COVID-19 specimens originated in the United States, Italy and Spain. In each case, the material was cDNA or gDNA derived from T cells, B-cell-depleted T cells, or PBMCs.

The CDR3 spans 12 residues. Deletions cut 3 bases from V and 4 bases from J, with 7 bases between. Germline V gene lookup returns CDR1 LGHDT and CDR2 YNNKEL (reference sequence). Method: immunoSEQ multiplex PCR; TCRdb's copy keeps in-frame clones and lacks some. The sample lists roughly 57,000 clones; 90% were seen once. This TCR was sampled from a man older than 75 with acute or convalescent COVID-19. The chain employs TRBV3-1 (or the pseudogene TRBV3-2) and TRBJ2-7, with D possibly being TRBD2 (5 bases). Material: peripheral blood. CDR3 coding DNA: TGTGCCAGCAGCCAGACTACTTACGAGCAGTACTTC. Protein product: CASSQTTYEQYF.